This T cell receptor beta chain was sequenced during a study of T cells after posttransplantation cyclophosphamide. Study-wide results and caveats: Donor CD8+ memory clones often dominated recipient blood repertoires at later times. Recipient CMV seropositivity and CMV reactivation strongly tracked TRB clonality. Tissue-infiltrating T cells from skin or gut overlapped little with blood T cells.

V dropped 4 bases and J dropped 2; count of bases not matched to a gene: 10. This CDR3 contains 17 residues. Germline V CDR1 and CDR2: SGHRS, YFSETQ. Concerning this clone itself: What it binds is unknown.

Assay used: immunoSEQ multiplex PCR; TCRdb lists only in-frame clones, some missing. The repertoire includes about 12,000 clones, roughly 1.9% of them detected once, and 15% sits in the top ten. Treatment was busulfan-fludarabine conditioning, a marrow graft, and cyclophosphamide on days +3 and +4. V gene TRBV5-1 combines with J gene TRBJ2-4, with TRBD1 matching over 9 bases. Here the sequenced sample was PBMCs, taken after allogeneic stem cell transplant with posttransplant cyclophosphamide. The clonotype comes from a male patient aged 30 to 39 who received an allogeneic stem cell transplant from a related donor, was CMV-positive, and had no GVHD. Some of the T cells might come from the graft donor. For the CDR3, the DNA is TGCGCCAGCAGCCCGTATGGGACAGGGACCACCAAAAACATTCAGTACTTC. Its protein product is CASSPYGTGTTKNIQYF.